The clone carrying this TCR beta chain has ten or more counts. The data originate from a study of T cells of healthy individuals. In germline, CDR1 is MDHEN, CDR2 SYDVKM. The CDR3 totals 13 residues. Trimming removed 6 bases from V and 6 bases from J; junction bases left unmatched: 5. TCRdb processed the 5' RACE reads anew with MiXCR; each CDR3 protein has one entry. The sample includes 40,000 to 60,000 distinct CDR3 sequences, about 15% of them seen just once. The TCR was taken from a human donor in good health. The J gene is TRBJ2-1, the V gene TRBV28; 7 bases are a match to TRBD2. The chain's CDR3 is CASREGGFNEQFF. CDR3 in DNA: TGTGCCAGCAGGGAGGGAGGGTTCAATGAGCAGTTCTTC.